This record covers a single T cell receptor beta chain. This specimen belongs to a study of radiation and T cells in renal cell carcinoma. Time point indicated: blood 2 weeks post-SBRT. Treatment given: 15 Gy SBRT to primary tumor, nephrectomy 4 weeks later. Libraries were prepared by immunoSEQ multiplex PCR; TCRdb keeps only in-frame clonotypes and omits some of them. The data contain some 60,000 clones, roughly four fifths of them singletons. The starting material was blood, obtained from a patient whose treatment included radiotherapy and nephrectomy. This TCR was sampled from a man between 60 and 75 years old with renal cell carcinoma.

The chain's CDR3 is CASSDLGGDSGANVLTF. As DNA, the CDR3 is TGTGCCAGCAGCGACCTGGGCGGAGACTCTGGGGCCAACGTCCTGACTTTC. J is TRBJ2-6 and V is TRBV7-9; D is undetermined. V lost 5 bases and J lost 0, with 14 bases in between. Germline-derived CDR1 and CDR2 are SEHNR and FQNEAQ (reference sequence). The CDR3 spans 17 residues.